The 25 T cell receptor beta chains below all came from one sample that was sequenced in a study of T cell responses to AZD1222 COVID-19 vaccine (dated by TCRdb to the early 2020s). The library came from the immunoSEQ multiplex PCR assay. In its TCRdb copy, this immuneACCESS table keeps in-frame sequences only and misses some clones. Where compared with another copy, unresolved V genes explain less than half of these, and the others have no known cause. The sample table lists roughly 100,000 clones, roughly 90% of them with a count of one. The ten largest clones add up to 2% to 3% of the sample. Per the publication, the time point label means: baseline before first vaccination. The specimen was peripheral blood, collected on day 0 of AZD1222 vaccination. These receptors all stem from an adult in good health.

This CDR3 is CASSYDNEQFF. The CDR3 region has the DNA TGTGCCAGCAGCTATGACAATGAGCAGTTCTTC. The chain couples TRBV6-6 to TRBJ2-1, with D unclear. V lost 6 bases, J lost 5 bases, and 5 bases lay in between. The CDR3 extends over 11 amino acids. The V gene's germline CDR1 is MNHNY and CDR2 SVGAGI (reference sequence).

This clone was observed a single time. The chain joins TRBV5-4 to TRBJ2-1; D unclear. The CDR3 has 15 amino acids. Trimming pared 4 bases from V and 0 bases from J, leaving 11 bases between. Germline V gives CDR1 SGHNT, CDR2 YYREEE (reference sequence). DNA of the CDR3: TGTGCCAGCAGCCCGGACCGAAGCTCCTACAATGAGCAGTTCTTC. Protein sequence: CASSPDRSSYNEQFF.

The V gene is TRBV11-3, the J gene TRBJ1-2; TRBD1 matches 7 bases. V shed 5 bases, J shed 2 bases, and the junction held 5 bases outside the gene matches. Per the germline V gene, CDR1 is SGHNT and CDR2 is YENEEA. The CDR3 covers 14 residues. Here the CDR3 DNA reads TGTGCCAGCAGCGAGCAGACAGGGAACTATGGCTACACCTTC. Translation: CASSEQTGNYGYTF.

For the CDR3, the DNA is TGCGCCAGCAGCCAAGGAGTTGGGCGGGAGACCCAGTACTTC. Its translation: CASSQGVGRETQYF. This chain uses TRBV4-1 with TRBJ2-5; D gene unclear. Trimming cost V 1 base and J 5 bases, with 11 bases left between them. The germline gives CDR1 MGHRA, CDR2 YSYEKL. The CDR3 consists of 14 residues.

The J gene is TRBJ1-2, the V gene TRBV15; D gene ambiguous. V shed 4 bases and J shed 6 bases, with 15 bases lying between them. The CDR3 is 14 residues long. Per germline, CDR1 LNHNV and CDR2 YYDKDF (reference sequence). CDR3 DNA: TGTGCCACCAGCATGGCTCGGCGAGGTCATGGCTACACCTTC. Protein: CATSMARRGHGYTF. The variable domain in full, completed from reference TRBV15 and TRBJ1-2, reads DAMVIQNPRYQVTQFGKPVTLSCSQTLNHNVMYWYQQKSSQAPKLLFHYYDKDFNNEADTPDNFQSRRPNTSFCFLDIRSPGLGDTAMYLCATSMARRGHGYTFGSGTRLTVV.

The chain is built from TRBV6-1 and TRBJ1-2; TRBD1 agrees at 7 bases. Unmatched junction bases numbered 4, after V lost 4 bases and J lost 5 bases. The CDR3 is 13 residues long. From germline, CDR1 is MNHNS and CDR2 SASEGT. CDR3 protein: CASSAGGGYGYTF. The CDR3 DNA reads as TGTGCCAGCAGTGCAGGGGGGGGTTATGGCTACACCTTC.

This chain joins TRBV6-2 or TRBV6-3 and TRBJ2-7, with 10 bases that match TRBD2. Germline assignment: CDR1 MNHEY and CDR2 SVGEGT. Trimming at V came to 3 bases and at J to 0 bases, leaving 17 bases not matched to a gene. This CDR3 has 20 residues. As DNA, the CDR3 is TGTGCCAGCAGTTATACCGATGAGGGCCTAGCGGGAGTTAACTCCTACGAGCAGTACTTC. Its protein product is CASSYTDEGLAGVNSYEQYF.

This clone was detected a few times. The chain carries TRBV6-2 or TRBV6-3 and TRBJ2-2; maybe TRBD1 (6 bases). Germline-derived CDR1 and CDR2 are MNHEY and SVGEGT. V dropped 5 bases and J dropped 6 bases, with 31 bases sitting between them. This CDR3 is built from 20 residues. In DNA, the CDR3 is TGTGCCAGCAGTCAAACCCGGGTAGGACAGCAATTTGGTTGGGCCGGGGAGCTGTTTTTT. Translated, it gives CASSQTRVGQQFGWAGELFF.

This sequence joins TRBV6-5 and TRBJ1-3; D ambiguous. Trimming took off 2 bases at V and 0 bases at J, with 8 bases between the two ends. Germline loops: CDR1 MNHEY, CDR2 SVGAGI. The CDR3 contains 15 residues. Here the CDR3 reads CASSYGSVSGNTIYF. The DNA of the CDR3 is TGTGCCAGCAGTTACGGGTCAGTCTCTGGAAACACCATATATTTT.

V gene TRBV10-3 combines with J gene TRBJ1-1; D might be TRBD1 (5 bases). CDR1 is ENHRY, CDR2 SYGVKD, per germline. The CDR3 consists of 16 residues. Trimming took off 2 bases at V and 6 bases at J, with 19 bases between the two ends. CDR3 protein: CAISEGRTGLTAEAFF. The CDR3 coding sequence is TGTGCCATCAGTGAGGGGCGAACAGGTCTTACCGCTGAAGCTTTCTTT.

In DNA form, the CDR3 reads TGTGCCACCAGTAACGGACAGAACACTGAAGCTTTCTTT. Translating it yields CATSNGQNTEAFF. The rearrangement joins TRBV24-1 to TRBJ1-1, with D possibly being TRBD1 (5 bases). CDR1 and CDR2 (germline): KGHDR, SFDVKD. Trimming pared 6 bases from V and 1 base from J, leaving 8 bases between. CDR3 length equals 13 residues.

The chain recombines TRBV3-1 (or the pseudogene TRBV3-2) with TRBJ2-2; TRBD2 might be the D (5 bases). Germline CDR1 reads LGHDT; CDR2 reads YNNKEL (reference sequence). The V end lost 4 bases, the J end lost 4 bases, and 13 bases lay between the germline ends. The CDR3 length is 15 residues. CDR3 nucleotides: TGTGCCAGCAGCCGCGCGGGCGGTGGCACCGGGGAGCTGTTTTTT. Protein: CASSRAGGGTGELFF.

This chain links TRBV28 with TRBJ1-2; a weak D match, TRBD1 (5 bases). This CDR3 spans 13 amino acids. Germline loops: CDR1 MDHEN, CDR2 SYDVKM. The V end was cut by 5 bases, the J end by 0 bases, with 7 bases between. CDR3 protein: CASSQTANYGYTF. The CDR3 bases are TGTGCCAGCAGTCAGACAGCTAACTATGGCTACACCTTC.

The chain combines TRBV5-1 with TRBJ1-1; no definite D call. Germline V gene sequence: CDR1 SGHRS, CDR2 YFSETQ. V shed 0 bases and J shed 1 base, with 7 bases lying between them. The CDR3 extends over 14 amino acids. The CDR3 DNA is TGCGCCAGCAGCTTGGAATTGCAGAACACTGAAGCTTTCTTT. Protein sequence: CASSLELQNTEAFF.

With respect to this clone: Within the sample, other DNA sequences also encode this same CDR3. V and J are TRBV12-3 or TRBV12-4 and TRBJ2-7; D call uncertain. This CDR3 region has 12 residues. V lost 0 bases and J lost 3, with 3 bases in between. CDR3: CASSLAGYEQYF. CDR3 sequence (DNA): TGTGCCAGCAGTTTAGCGGGCTACGAGCAGTACTTC.

V and J are TRBV4-2 and TRBJ1-1; possible D gene TRBD1, 6 bases. In germline, CDR1 is LGHNA, CDR2 YNFKEQ. The CDR3 has 14 amino acids. Trimming stripped 4 bases from V and 2 bases from J, with 11 bases between. CDR3 coding DNA: TGTGCCAGCAGCCTCGCCGGGACAAACACTGAAGCTTTCTTT. Its translation is CASSLAGTNTEAFF.

V gene TRBV27 combines with J gene TRBJ2-2; no clear D. The germline V gene has CDR1 MNHEY and CDR2 SMNVEV (reference sequence). Trimming left V 3 bases short and J 0 bases short, with 11 bases between. This CDR3 is 16 amino acids long. CDR3 sequence: CASSFPAKANTGELFF. The CDR3 DNA reads as TGTGCCAGCAGTTTTCCCGCAAAAGCGAACACCGGGGAGCTGTTTTTT.

The V and J genes are TRBV29-1 and TRBJ1-5, with D possibly TRBD1 on 5 matching bases. The length of the CDR3 is 17 residues. Trimming took 4 bases from V and 3 from J, leaving 22 bases between them. Germline-derived CDR1 and CDR2 are SQVTM and ANQGSEA. The CDR3 region is CSVVWAWRGGVNQPQHF. The CDR3 coding sequence is TGCAGCGTTGTCTGGGCTTGGCGGGGCGGTGTCAATCAGCCCCAGCATTTT.

V usage is TRBV7-6 and J usage is TRBJ2-1; 14 positions match TRBD2. With V trimmed by 4 bases and J by 6 bases, 5 bases remained unmatched. CDR1 is SGHVS and CDR2 is FNYEAQ in the germline V gene. This CDR3 is 16 amino acids long. CDR3 residues: CASSWGLAGVGNEQFF. The CDR3 DNA follows: TGTGCCAGCAGCTGGGGACTAGCGGGAGTAGGCAATGAGCAGTTCTTC.

The rearrangement uses TRBV6-5 and TRBJ2-5, with 11 bases lining up with TRBD1. Germline CDR1 MNHEY, CDR2 SVGAGI. The trim removed 2 bases at V and 5 bases at J, leaving 4 bases unmatched. This CDR3 has 15 residues. The CDR3 region is CASSYGQGAVETQYF. The CDR3 region has the DNA TGTGCCAGCAGTTACGGACAGGGGGCCGTCGAGACCCAGTACTTC.

This clone was detected only once. J is TRBJ1-1 and V is TRBV5-1; D not resolved. The CDR3 contains 14 residues. The germline V gene encodes CDR1 SGHRS and CDR2 YFSETQ. The germline V and J ends were trimmed by 3 bases and 4 bases, with 13 bases remaining between them. DNA of the CDR3: TGCGCCAGCAGCTCCGGGGATTTGGGCACTGAAGCTTTCTTT. It specifies CASSSGDLGTEAFF.

The chain couples TRBV19 to TRBJ2-7; 14 nucleotides line up with TRBD2. This CDR3 is built from 17 residues. Germline V gene lookup returns CDR1 LNHDA and CDR2 SQIVND (reference sequence). V lost 5 bases, J lost 2 bases, and 8 bases stayed unmatched. The CDR3 coding sequence is TGTGCCAGTAGTCAGTTTGCGACTAGCGGGAGGGCCTACGAGCAGTACTTC. It encodes CASSQFATSGRAYEQYF. The variable domain in full, completed from reference TRBV19 and TRBJ2-7, reads DGGITQSPKYLFRKEGQNVTLSCEQNLNHDAMYWYRQDPGQGLRLIYYSQIVNDFQKGDIAEGYSVSREKKESFPLTVTSAQKNPTAFYLCASSQFATSGRAYEQYFGPGTRLTVT.

V gene TRBV11-3 combines with J gene TRBJ1-1; D unresolved. Germline loops: CDR1 SGHNT, CDR2 YENEEA. Deletions cut 1 base from V and 1 base from J, with 4 bases between. CDR3 size: 13 residues. The CDR3, as DNA: TGTGCCAGCAGCTTAGTTCCGAACACTGAAGCTTTCTTT. Protein sequence: CASSLVPNTEAFF.

The chain links TRBV15 to TRBJ2-1; 8 nucleotides match TRBD2. Germline CDR1 LNHNV, CDR2 YYDKDF (reference sequence). This CDR3 region has 19 residues. With 0 bases clipped from V and 8 bases from J, the junction kept 18 bases outside the gene matches. The CDR3 coding sequence is TGTGCCACCAGCAGAGAACCCCCGACTAGCGTCAAAGAGGTGTATGAGCAGTTCTTC. It specifies CATSREPPTSVKEVYEQFF.

The chain combines TRBV10-1 with TRBJ1-2, with a weak D call TRBD1 (5 bases). Per the germline V gene, CDR1 is WNHNN and CDR2 is SYGVQD (reference sequence). The CDR3 extends over 14 amino acids. Between the trimmed V and J ends, which lost 2 bases and 3 bases, there was a span of 10 bases. The CDR3 loop reads CASSENVGDYGYTF. The CDR3 DNA reads TGCGCCAGCAGTGAGAACGTGGGGGACTATGGCTACACCTTC.